This T cell receptor beta chain was profiled in a study of cytomegalovirus exposure and HLA in healthy donors. In the case of this clone: Its specificity is unknown.

Whole-study results and caveats: Later analysis associated a missense DCLRE1C variant with TCR beta V- and J-gene trimming. A cluster of highly shared sequence variants was likely a sequencing artifact. Later analysis indicated greater clonal expansion among HLA-associated TCR beta chains than among equally common other chains. There were fewer than 200 TCR beta chains listed as cytomegalovirus-associated.

Use of 60 Vbeta and 13 Jbeta primers characterized the PCR. Profiled with immunoSEQ multiplex PCR; TCRdb holds only in-frame clones, not every one. In the table there are 150,000 to 250,000 clones, under 90% of which are singletons. The germline CDR1 and CDR2 sequences are SGHTA and FQGNSA. V was trimmed by 6 bases and J by 0 bases, leaving 8 bases between them. The CDR3 consists of 13 residues. The chain combines TRBV7-2 with TRBJ1-1; tentatively, D is TRBD1 (5 bases). This TCR derives from a boy between 2 and 10 years old in good health and CMV-seronegative. Specimen: PBMCs. The DNA of the CDR3 is TGTGCCAGCAGAGGACAAGTGAACACTGAAGCTTTCTTT. This gives the protein CASRGQVNTEAFF. Based on the CDR3 plus reference TRBV7-2 and TRBJ1-1, the full variable domain is GAGVSQSPSNKVTEKGKDVELRCDPISGHTALYWYRQSLGQGLEFLIYFQGNSAPDKSGLPSDRFSAERTGGSVSTLTIQRTQQEDSAVYLCASRGQVNTEAFFGQGTRLTVV.